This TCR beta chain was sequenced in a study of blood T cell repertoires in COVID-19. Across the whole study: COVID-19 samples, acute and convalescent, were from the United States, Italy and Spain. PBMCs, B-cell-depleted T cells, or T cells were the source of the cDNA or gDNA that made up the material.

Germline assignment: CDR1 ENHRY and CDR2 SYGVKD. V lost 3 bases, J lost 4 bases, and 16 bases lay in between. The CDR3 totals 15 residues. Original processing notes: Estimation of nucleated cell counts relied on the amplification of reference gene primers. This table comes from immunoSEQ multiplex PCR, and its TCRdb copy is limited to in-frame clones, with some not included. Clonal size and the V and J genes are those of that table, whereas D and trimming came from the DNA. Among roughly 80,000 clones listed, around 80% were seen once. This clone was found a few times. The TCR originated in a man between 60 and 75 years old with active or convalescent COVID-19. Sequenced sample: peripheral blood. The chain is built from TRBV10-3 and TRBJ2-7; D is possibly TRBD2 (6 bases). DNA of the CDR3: TGTGCCATCAGTGACGGCGGAGGGAGAGTTTACGAGCAGTACTTC. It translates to CAISDGGGRVYEQYF.